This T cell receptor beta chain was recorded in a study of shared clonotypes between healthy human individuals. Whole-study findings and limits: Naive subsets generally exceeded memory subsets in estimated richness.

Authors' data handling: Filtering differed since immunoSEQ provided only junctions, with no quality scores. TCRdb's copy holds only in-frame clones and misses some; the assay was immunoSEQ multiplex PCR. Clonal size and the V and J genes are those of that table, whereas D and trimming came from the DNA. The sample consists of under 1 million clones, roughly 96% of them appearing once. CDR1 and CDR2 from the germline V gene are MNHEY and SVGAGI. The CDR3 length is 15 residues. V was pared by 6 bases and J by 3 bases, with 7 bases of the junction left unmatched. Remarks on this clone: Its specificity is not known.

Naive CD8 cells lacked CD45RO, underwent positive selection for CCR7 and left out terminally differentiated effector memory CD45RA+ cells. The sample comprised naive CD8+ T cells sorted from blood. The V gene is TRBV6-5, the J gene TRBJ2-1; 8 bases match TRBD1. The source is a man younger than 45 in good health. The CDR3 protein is CASRDRDRLYNEQFF. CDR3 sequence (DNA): TGTGCCAGCAGGGACCGGGACAGGCTCTACAATGAGCAGTTCTTC.